This T cell receptor beta chain appears in the sequencing data of a study of PD-1 blockade in classical Hodgkin lymphoma. Study-wide results and caveats: The authors have not defined what causes the repertoire differences, possibly disease activity or prior therapy.

Deletions cut 3 bases from V and 5 bases from J, with 7 bases between. This CDR3 has 12 residues. Germline CDR1 is LNHDA and CDR2 is SQIVND (reference sequence). The assay was immunoSEQ multiplex PCR, and TCRdb's table has in-frame clones only and misses some. Of roughly 70,000 clones listed, about 93% were seen once; the top ten hold about 2.8%. To note about this clone: What it binds is not known.

The time point is: newly diagnosed, previously untreated cHL patient sample. The authors used newly diagnosed, untreated classical Hodgkin lymphoma PBMCs as comparison. The receptor was derived from a human donor with classical Hodgkin lymphoma. Sequencing used peripheral blood mononuclear cells (PBMCs). The chain has TRBV19 and TRBJ1-2; no clear D gene. The chain's CDR3 is CASSIPFYGYTF. DNA of the CDR3: TGTGCCAGTAGTATCCCCTTTTATGGCTACACCTTC.